A single sample is the source of the 24 T cell receptor beta chains below, sequenced in a study of blood T cell repertoires in COVID-19. The assay was immunoSEQ multiplex PCR, and TCRdb's table has in-frame clones only and misses some. Counted here are about 200,000 clones, about 88% occurring once; the ten biggest clones make up 3% to 3.5%. The sequencing sample was made of peripheral blood. These receptors were obtained from a man between 60 and 70 years old with acute or convalescent COVID-19.

This chain connects TRBV4-3 to TRBJ2-5; 10 bases are a match to TRBD1. Germline V gives CDR1 LGHNA, CDR2 YSLEER. V was clipped by 1 base and J by 5 bases; unmatched bases: 7. The CDR3 sequence is 16 residues long. The CDR3 sequence: CASSQGTLTGGETQYF. The CDR3 DNA reads TGCGCCAGCAGCCAAGGAACCCTGACAGGGGGCGAGACCCAGTACTTC.

The gene calls are TRBV6-6 and TRBJ2-3; D is unclear. The CDR3 is 14 residues long. The V gene lost 3 bases and the J gene lost 2 bases, with 9 bases spanning the gap. Per germline, CDR1 MNHNY and CDR2 SVGAGI (reference sequence). The chain's CDR3 is CASSYSTHTDTQYF. The CDR3 coding sequence is TGTGCCAGCAGTTATTCCACTCACACAGATACGCAGTATTTT.

V gene TRBV30 combines with J gene TRBJ1-2; TRBD1 matches 7 bases. This CDR3 comprises 16 residues. The J segment lost 2 bases and the V segment lost 4 bases, leaving 13 bases of the junction unmatched. Germline values: CDR1 GTSNPN, CDR2 SVGIG (reference sequence). The CDR3 nucleotides are TGTGCCTGGACGGTAACGCAGGACAGGAAAAACTATGGCTACACCTTC. It encodes CAWTVTQDRKNYGYTF.

This sequence joins TRBV6-5 and TRBJ2-3; D remains ambiguous. CDR1 and CDR2 from the germline V gene are MNHEY and SVGAGI. This CDR3 has 11 residues. V lost 6 bases and J 9 bases, leaving 10 bases between the germline ends. For the CDR3, the DNA is TGTGCCAGCAGGCTAATTACGACGCAGTATTTT. Translation: CASRLITTQYF.

The J gene is TRBJ2-3, the V gene TRBV2, with 8 bases matching TRBD2. The J segment lost 4 bases and the V segment lost 3 bases, leaving 3 bases of the junction unmatched. The V gene's germline CDR1 is SNHLY and CDR2 FYNNEI. This CDR3 has 14 residues. In DNA form, the CDR3 reads TGTGCCAGCAGTGAGTCGACTAGCGCAGATACGCAGTATTTT. It encodes CASSESTSADTQYF.

CDR3 DNA sequence: TGTGCCAGCAGCGGGACTAGCGGGGGTGTCCGGACAGATACGCAGTATTTT. Translation: CASSGTSGGVRTDTQYF. The chain carries TRBV7-9 and TRBJ2-3; 14 nucleotides line up with TRBD2. V trimming: 5 bases; J trimming: 3 bases; junction bases outside the gene matches: 7. CDR1 and CDR2 from the germline V gene are SEHNR and FQNEAQ (reference sequence). This CDR3 is 17 amino acids long.

The CDR3 is CASSLGVRDTEAFF. Here the CDR3 DNA reads TGTGCCAGCAGCTTAGGGGTCCGGGACACTGAAGCTTTCTTT. The chain links TRBV5-5 to TRBJ1-1; a possible D gene is TRBD1 (5 bases). CDR1 SGHKS and CDR2 YYEKEE come from the germline V gene (reference sequence). V dropped 2 bases and J dropped 3 bases, with 11 bases sitting between them. This CDR3 has 14 amino acids. Full variable domain (missing parts from reference TRBV5-5 and TRBJ1-1): DAGVTQSPTHLIKTRGQQVTLRCSPISGHKSVSWYQQVLGQGPQFIFQYYEKEERGRGNFPDRFSARQFPNYSSELNVNALLLGDSALYLCASSLGVRDTEAFFGQGTRLTVV.

The V and J genes are TRBV14 and TRBJ2-1; 10 bases line up with TRBD2. The trim removed 3 bases at V and 6 bases at J, leaving 5 bases unmatched. There are 15 residues in the CDR3. CDR1 is SGHDN, CDR2 FVKESK, per germline. DNA for the CDR3: TGTGCCAGCAGCCAGGGGAGCGGGGGGGCCAATGAGCAGTTCTTC. The encoded protein is CASSQGSGGANEQFF.

The rearrangement links TRBV28 to TRBJ2-5; 8 bases match TRBD2. The CDR3 spans 13 residues. Trimming cost V 11 bases and J 5 bases; bases outside gene matches: 10. Per the germline V gene, CDR1 is MDHEN and CDR2 is SYDVKM. The CDR3 spells CAASGRATETQYF. The CDR3 DNA follows: TGTGCCGCTTCCGGGAGGGCAACGGAGACCCAGTACTTC. The variable domain in full, with the rest retrieved from reference TRBV28 and TRBJ2-5, is DVKVTQSSRYLVKRTGEKVFLECVQDMDHENMFWYRQDPGLGLRLIYFSYDVKMKEKGDIPEGYSVSREKKERFSLILESASTNQTSMYLCAASGRATETQYFGPGTRLLVL.

Points on this clone: Other nucleotide sequences from this sample produce the same CDR3. The chain uses TRBV5-4 and TRBJ1-4, with 10 bases that match TRBD1. The length of the CDR3 is 14 residues. Germline CDR1 is SGHNT and CDR2 is YYREEE (reference sequence). V trimming: 4 bases; J trimming: 8 bases; junction bases outside the gene matches: 5. CDR3 in DNA: TGTGCCAGCAGCCGGGACAGGGGTGGAGAAAAACTGTTTTTT. It specifies CASSRDRGGEKLFF.

The chain employs TRBV5-1 and TRBJ1-2, with 9 bases fitting TRBD1. Germline V gene lookup returns CDR1 SGHRS and CDR2 YFSETQ. This CDR3 has 16 amino acids. V shed 4 bases, J shed 0 bases, and the junction held 7 bases outside the gene matches. CDR3 amino acids: CASSATGGAPNYGYTF. The CDR3 coding sequence is TGCGCCAGCAGCGCGACAGGGGGGGCCCCTAACTATGGCTACACCTTC.

The V and J genes are TRBV19 and TRBJ2-5, with D tentatively TRBD2 (5 bases). CDR3 length equals 13 residues. The V gene's germline CDR1 is LNHDA and CDR2 SQIVND (reference sequence). V was clipped by 1 base and J by 9 bases, with 12 bases between them. The CDR3 here is CASSIAPSGAQYF. In DNA, the CDR3 is TGTGCCAGTAGTATAGCCCCTTCCGGGGCCCAGTACTTC.

The genes are TRBV11-1 and TRBJ2-1; D remains ambiguous. The V and J ends lost 1 base and 4 bases respectively, with 8 bases between them. The length of the CDR3 is 14 residues. Germline CDR1 reads SGHAT; CDR2 reads FQDESV (reference sequence). CDR3 protein: CASSLDEAYNEQFF. CDR3 bases: TGTGCCAGCAGCTTAGATGAAGCTTACAATGAGCAGTTCTTC.

The CDR3 here is CASSYSASRVETQYF. In nucleotides, the CDR3 is TGTGCCAGCAGTTACTCGGCTTCCAGGGTAGAGACCCAGTACTTC. The chain carries TRBV6-5 and TRBJ2-5; a weak D match, TRBD1 (5 bases). This CDR3 is built from 15 residues. V lost 0 bases and J 4 bases, leaving 12 bases between the germline ends. Looked up from germline, CDR1 is MNHEY and CDR2 is SVGAGI.

This clone was observed a single time. The V call is TRBV29-1, the J call TRBJ1-2; 9 positions agree with TRBD1. The CDR3 consists of 15 residues. V shed 8 bases, J shed 4 bases, and the junction held 14 bases outside the gene matches. The germline V gene has CDR1 SQVTM and CDR2 ANQGSEA. The CDR3 spells CSSRGGGTGFYGYTF. The CDR3 coding sequence is TGCAGCTCCCGTGGGGGGGGGACAGGGTTCTATGGCTACACCTTC.

The rearrangement uses TRBV6-2 or TRBV6-3 and TRBJ1-1; TRBD1 matches at 10 bases. The CDR3 has 17 amino acids. The ends lost 2 bases at V and 1 base at J; junction bases unmatched: 7. In germline, CDR1 is MNHEY, CDR2 SVGEGT. CDR3 residues: CASSYVPGQGRNTEAFF. The CDR3 nucleotides read TGTGCCAGCAGTTACGTCCCGGGACAGGGGAGGAACACTGAAGCTTTCTTT.

J is TRBJ1-1 and V is TRBV19, with 9 bases lining up with TRBD1. The CDR3 is 17 residues long. V lost 6 bases, J lost 2 bases, and 13 bases stayed unmatched. CDR1 is LNHDA and CDR2 is SQIVND in the germline V gene (reference sequence). The CDR3 loop reads CASRPQYGQGPNTEAFF. CDR3 sequence (DNA): TGTGCCAGTAGACCCCAATACGGACAGGGGCCAAACACTGAAGCTTTCTTT.

This chain connects TRBV5-1 to TRBJ1-2; D possibly corresponds to TRBD1 (5 bases). V lost 2 bases and J lost 2, with 10 bases in between. There are 14 residues in the CDR3. Germline V gene sequence: CDR1 SGHRS, CDR2 YFSETQ. DNA of the CDR3: TGCGCCAGCAGCTTCGCCAGGGAAAACTATGGCTACACCTTC. Protein product: CASSFARENYGYTF.

This chain links TRBV14 with TRBJ1-1; weak D call: TRBD1 (5 bases). The germline V and J ends were trimmed by 6 bases and 1 base, with 9 bases remaining between them. The CDR3 runs 13 residues. Germline V gene lookup returns CDR1 SGHDN and CDR2 FVKESK. The chain's CDR3 is CASSLTGNTEAFF. CDR3 DNA: TGTGCCAGCAGTCTCACAGGGAACACTGAAGCTTTCTTT.

This clone was seen once. V usage is TRBV7-2 and J usage is TRBJ2-5; the match to TRBD2 covers 14 bases. Germline-derived CDR1 and CDR2 are SGHTA and FQGNSA. CDR3 length: 16 amino acids. Trimming at V came to 5 bases and at J to 4 bases, leaving 6 bases not matched to a gene. The CDR3 protein is CASSPLGLAGVETQYF. The CDR3 DNA sequence: TGTGCCAGCAGCCCGCTGGGACTAGCGGGGGTAGAGACCCAGTACTTC.

The rearrangement uses TRBV3-1 (or the pseudogene TRBV3-2) and TRBJ1-6; the D is unclear. The germline CDR1 and CDR2 sequences are LGHDT and YNNKEL (reference sequence). Trimming left V 1 base short and J 5 bases short, with 12 bases between. The CDR3 length is 16 residues. Here the CDR3 DNA reads TGTGCCAGCAGCCAAGCGAGGAGAGTTGATAATTCACCCCTCCACTTT. Protein sequence: CASSQARRVDNSPLHF.

V is TRBV9 and J is TRBJ2-7; TRBD1 matches at 8 bases. Germline V gene data show CDR1 as SGDLS and CDR2 as YYNGEE. The CDR3 spans 15 residues. Trimming removed 0 bases from V and 6 bases from J; junction bases left unmatched: 8. The CDR3 sequence: CASSVGGQGASEQYF. The CDR3 DNA sequence: TGTGCCAGCAGCGTAGGTGGTCAGGGGGCAAGCGAGCAGTACTTC.

This clone was counted between two and nine times. This chain uses TRBV7-8 with TRBJ1-2, with no clear D. Germline V gene lookup returns CDR1 SGHVS and CDR2 FQNEAQ. The length of the CDR3 is 14 residues. Trimming removed 5 bases from V and 4 bases from J, with 14 bases in between. Written as DNA, the CDR3 is TGTGCCAGCAGCCTGAATGGAGAAACCTATGGCTACACCTTC. It yields the protein CASSLNGETYGYTF. Drawing the rest from reference TRBV7-8 and TRBJ1-2, the complete variable domain is GAGVSQSPRYKVAKRGQDVALRCDPISGHVSLFWYQQALGQGPEFLTYFQNEAQLDKSGLPSDRFFAERPEGSVSTLKIQRTQQEDSAVYLCASSLNGETYGYTFGSGTRLTVV.

The chain has TRBV5-1 and TRBJ1-4, with TRBD1 matching over 11 bases. The CDR3 loop spans 16 amino acids. The junction had 9 bases not matched to a gene; V was cut back by 4 bases and J by 7 bases. Per germline, CDR1 SGHRS and CDR2 YFSETQ. CDR3 region: CASSLPLGTGGEKLFF. Here the CDR3 DNA reads TGCGCCAGCAGCCTTCCGTTAGGGACAGGGGGTGAAAAACTGTTTTTT.